This is a list of T cell receptor beta chains from one sample in a study of PD-1 blockade in classical Hodgkin lymphoma. Sequenced by immunoSEQ multiplex PCR; TCRdb stores in-frame clones only, minus some. Among roughly 10,000 clones listed, about 76% were seen once. Sequenced material: peripheral blood mononuclear cells (PBMCs), taken at baseline. These receptors were obtained from a human donor with classical Hodgkin lymphoma. The conserved cysteine and the conserved F or W are not part of the CDR3 here.

CDR3 protein	V gene	J gene
ASSPLGPSGGPINEQY	TRBV18	TRBJ2-7
ASSGAGSSGANVLT	TRBV6-1	TRBJ2-6
ASRQDTSVTQY	TRBV5-1	TRBJ2-3
ASSAGQGATETQY	TRBV5-5	TRBJ2-5
ASSVAPDRPGNTIY	TRBV9	TRBJ1-3
ASTPAGQMNTEAF	TRBV5-1	TRBJ1-1
ASSLGLHNEQF	TRBV27	TRBJ2-1
AISESTGTATNEKLF	TRBV10-3	TRBJ1-4
ASSFGGAIGYT	TRBV28	TRBJ1-2
ASSQGTGNQPQH	TRBV11-2	TRBJ1-5